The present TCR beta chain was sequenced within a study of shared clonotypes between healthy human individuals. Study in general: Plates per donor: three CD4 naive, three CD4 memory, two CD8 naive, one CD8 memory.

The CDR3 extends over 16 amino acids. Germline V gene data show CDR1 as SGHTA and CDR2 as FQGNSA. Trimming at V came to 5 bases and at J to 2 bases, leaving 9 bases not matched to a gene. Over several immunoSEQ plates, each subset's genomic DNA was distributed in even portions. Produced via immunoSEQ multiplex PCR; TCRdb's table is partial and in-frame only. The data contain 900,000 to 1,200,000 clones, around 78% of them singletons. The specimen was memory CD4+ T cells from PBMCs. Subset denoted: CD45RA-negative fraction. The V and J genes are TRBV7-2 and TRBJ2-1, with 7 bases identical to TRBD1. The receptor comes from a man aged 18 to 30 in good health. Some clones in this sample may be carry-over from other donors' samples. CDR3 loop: CASSPRTGLTYNEQFF. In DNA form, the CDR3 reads TGTGCCAGCAGCCCGCGGACAGGTCTAACCTACAATGAGCAGTTCTTC.